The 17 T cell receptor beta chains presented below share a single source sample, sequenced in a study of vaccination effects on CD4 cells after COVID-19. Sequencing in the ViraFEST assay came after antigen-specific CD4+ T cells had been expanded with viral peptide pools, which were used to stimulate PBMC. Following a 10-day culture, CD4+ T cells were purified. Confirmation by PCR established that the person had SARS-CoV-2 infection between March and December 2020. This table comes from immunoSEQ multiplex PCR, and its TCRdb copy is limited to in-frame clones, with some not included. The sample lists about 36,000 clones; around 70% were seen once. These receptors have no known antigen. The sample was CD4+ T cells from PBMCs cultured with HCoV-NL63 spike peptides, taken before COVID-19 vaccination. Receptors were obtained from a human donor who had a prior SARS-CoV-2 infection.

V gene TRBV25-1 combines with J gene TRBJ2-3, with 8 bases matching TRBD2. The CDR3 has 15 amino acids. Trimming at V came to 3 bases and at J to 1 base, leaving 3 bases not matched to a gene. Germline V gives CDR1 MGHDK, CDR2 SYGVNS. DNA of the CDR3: TGTGCCAGCAGTGACCCACTAGCGGGCACAGATACGCAGTATTTT. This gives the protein CASSDPLAGTDTQYF.

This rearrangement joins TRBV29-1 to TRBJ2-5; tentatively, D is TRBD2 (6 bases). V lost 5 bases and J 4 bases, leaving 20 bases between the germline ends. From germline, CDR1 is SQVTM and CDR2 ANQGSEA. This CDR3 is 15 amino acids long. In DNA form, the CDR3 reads TGCAGCGTTCGGCTGACGGGAGCACCCAGAGAGACCCAGTACTTC. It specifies CSVRLTGAPRETQYF.

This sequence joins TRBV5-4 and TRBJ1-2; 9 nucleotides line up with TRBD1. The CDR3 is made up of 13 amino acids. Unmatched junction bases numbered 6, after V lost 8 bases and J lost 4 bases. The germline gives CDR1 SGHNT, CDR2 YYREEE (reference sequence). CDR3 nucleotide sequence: TGTGCCAGTTTAACAGGGGGCACCTATGGCTACACCTTC. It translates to CASLTGGTYGYTF.

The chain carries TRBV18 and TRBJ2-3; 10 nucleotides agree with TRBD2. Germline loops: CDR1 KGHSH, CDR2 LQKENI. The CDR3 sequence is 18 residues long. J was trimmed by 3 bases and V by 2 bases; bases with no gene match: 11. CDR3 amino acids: CASSPIKLAGKETDTQYF. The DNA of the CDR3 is TGTGCCAGCTCACCAATTAAACTAGCGGGGAAAGAAACAGATACGCAGTATTTT.

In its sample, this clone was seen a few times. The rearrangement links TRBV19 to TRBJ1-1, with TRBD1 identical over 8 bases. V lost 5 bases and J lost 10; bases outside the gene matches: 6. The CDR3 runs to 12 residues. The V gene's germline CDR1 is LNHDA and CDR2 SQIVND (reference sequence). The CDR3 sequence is CASSPRDRRAFF. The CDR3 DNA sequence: TGTGCCAGTAGTCCAAGGGACAGGAGAGCTTTCTTT.

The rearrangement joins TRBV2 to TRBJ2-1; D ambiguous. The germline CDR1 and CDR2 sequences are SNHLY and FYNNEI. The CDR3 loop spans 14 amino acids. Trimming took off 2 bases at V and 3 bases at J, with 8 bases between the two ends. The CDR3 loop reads CASSERPHYNEQFF. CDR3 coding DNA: TGTGCCAGCAGTGAAAGACCCCACTACAATGAGCAGTTCTTC.

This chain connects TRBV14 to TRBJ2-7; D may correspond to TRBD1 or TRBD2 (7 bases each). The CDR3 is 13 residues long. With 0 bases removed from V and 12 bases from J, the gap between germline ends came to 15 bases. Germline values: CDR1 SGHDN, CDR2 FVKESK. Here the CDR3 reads CASSQDLQGGVYF. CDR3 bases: TGTGCCAGCAGCCAAGATCTGCAGGGGGGGGTGTACTTC.

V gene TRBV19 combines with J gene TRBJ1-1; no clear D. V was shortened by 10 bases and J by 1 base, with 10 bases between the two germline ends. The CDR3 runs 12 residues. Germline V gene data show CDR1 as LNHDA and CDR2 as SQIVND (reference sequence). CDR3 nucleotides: TGTGCCACCTCCTGGGGGAACACTGAAGCTTTCTTT. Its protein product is CATSWGNTEAFF.

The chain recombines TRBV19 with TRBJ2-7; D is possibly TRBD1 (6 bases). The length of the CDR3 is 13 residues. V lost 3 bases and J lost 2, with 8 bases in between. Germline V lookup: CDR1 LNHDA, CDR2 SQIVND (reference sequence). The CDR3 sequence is CASSIAGAYEQYF. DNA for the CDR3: TGTGCCAGTAGTATCGCAGGGGCCTACGAGCAGTACTTC.

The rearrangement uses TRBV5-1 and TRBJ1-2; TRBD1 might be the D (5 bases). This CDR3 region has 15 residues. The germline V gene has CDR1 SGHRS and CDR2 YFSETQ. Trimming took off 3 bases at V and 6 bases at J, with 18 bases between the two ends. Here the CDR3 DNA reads TGCGCCAGCAGCTCGGTAGTGGGGCAGGGCGATGGCTACACCTTC. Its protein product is CASSSVVGQGDGYTF. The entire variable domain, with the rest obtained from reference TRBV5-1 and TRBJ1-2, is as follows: KAGVTQTPRYLIKTRGQQVTLSCSPISGHRSVSWYQQTPGQGLQFLFEYFSETQRNKGNFPGRFSGRQFSNSRSEMNVSTLELGDSALYLCASSSVVGQGDGYTFGSGTRLTVV.

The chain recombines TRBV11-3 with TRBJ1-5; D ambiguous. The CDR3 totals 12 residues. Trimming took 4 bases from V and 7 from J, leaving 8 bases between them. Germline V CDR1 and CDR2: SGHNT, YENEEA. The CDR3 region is CASSSPGQPQHF. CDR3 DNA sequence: TGTGCCAGCAGCTCCCCAGGACAGCCCCAGCATTTT.

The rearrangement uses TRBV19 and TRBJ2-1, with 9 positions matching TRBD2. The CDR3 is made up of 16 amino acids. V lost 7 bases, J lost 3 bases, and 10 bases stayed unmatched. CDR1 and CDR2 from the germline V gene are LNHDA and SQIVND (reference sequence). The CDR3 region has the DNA TGTGCCAGTATGGCGGCGGGGGGGGCCTACTACAATGAGCAGTTCTTC. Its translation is CASMAAGGAYYNEQFF.

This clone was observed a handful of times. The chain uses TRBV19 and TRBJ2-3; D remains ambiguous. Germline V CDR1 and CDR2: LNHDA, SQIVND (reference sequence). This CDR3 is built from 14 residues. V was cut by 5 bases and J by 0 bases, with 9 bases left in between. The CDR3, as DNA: TGTGCCAGTAGTGAATGGCCTAGCACAGATACGCAGTATTTT. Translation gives CASSEWPSTDTQYF.

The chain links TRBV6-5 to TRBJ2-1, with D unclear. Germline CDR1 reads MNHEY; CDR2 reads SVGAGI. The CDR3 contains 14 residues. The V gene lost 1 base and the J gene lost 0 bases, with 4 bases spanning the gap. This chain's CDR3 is CASSYWSSYNEQFF. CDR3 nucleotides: TGTGCCAGCAGTTACTGGAGCTCCTACAATGAGCAGTTCTTC.

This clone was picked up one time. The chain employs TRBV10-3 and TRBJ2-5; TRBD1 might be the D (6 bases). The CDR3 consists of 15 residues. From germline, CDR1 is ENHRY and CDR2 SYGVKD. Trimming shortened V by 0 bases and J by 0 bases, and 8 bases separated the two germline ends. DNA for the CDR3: TGTGCCATCAGTGAGTCTACAGGGAACCAAGAGACCCAGTACTTC. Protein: CAISESTGNQETQYF.

The CDR3 here is CASSLGVQFSGNTIYF. CDR3 nucleotides: TGCGCCAGCAGCCTAGGTGTTCAGTTCTCCGGAAACACCATATATTTT. V is TRBV5-1 and J is TRBJ1-3; D unclear. This CDR3 contains 16 residues. The germline V gene encodes CDR1 SGHRS and CDR2 YFSETQ. V was pared by 4 bases and J by 4 bases, with 18 bases between.

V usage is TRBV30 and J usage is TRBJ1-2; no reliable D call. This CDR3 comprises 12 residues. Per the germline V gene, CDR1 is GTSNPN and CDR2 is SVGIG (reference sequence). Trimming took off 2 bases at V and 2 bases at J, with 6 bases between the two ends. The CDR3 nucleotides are TGTGCCTGGAGTATGGTAAACTATGGCTACACCTTC. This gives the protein CAWSMVNYGYTF.